This note documents a single T cell receptor beta chain sequence. Its matching antigen is unknown. In a library made to pick up alpha chains, this beta chain is a stray read with a size that means little. Time point reported: sample taken at primary tumor resection. This sample is drawn from a study of spatial heterogeneity in lung cancer. Study in general: In the raw reads, each unique TCR and UMI combination was present more than ten times on average. Whole-study results and caveats: Expanded alpha and beta TCR counts within tumors tracked tumor mutation counts. Tumor T-cell coverage was an estimated 7% or so for alpha and approximately 13% for beta chains.

Every individual TCR cDNA molecule carried its own unique molecular identifier, which allowed correction of PCR and sequencing errors. TCRdb independently ran MiXCR on the 5' RACE reads; one entry per CDR3 protein. This table has about 9,300 distinct CDR3 sequences, approximately 50% appearing once. The germline gives CDR1 SGHRS, CDR2 YFSETQ. Trimming removed 6 bases at V and 3 bases at J, with 15 bases between. This CDR3 spans 14 amino acids. The sequence was obtained from a female donor with early-stage non-small cell lung cancer. The sample here was lung tumor tissue, taken at surgery. The chain has TRBV5-1 and TRBJ1-1; the D is unclear. CDR3 sequence: CASTESGKDTEAFF. For the CDR3, the DNA is TGCGCCAGCACTGAAAGCGGAAAGGACACTGAAGCTTTCTTT.